What follows is one T cell receptor (beta chain) and its context. This record belongs to a study of blood T cell repertoires in COVID-19. Germline CDR1 is SEHNR and CDR2 is FQNEAQ (reference sequence). This CDR3 has 17 amino acids. Unmatched junction bases numbered 11, after V lost 2 bases and J lost 4 bases. Some clones are missing from TCRdb's copy, which holds only in-frame ones; the method was immunoSEQ multiplex PCR. This sample carries fewer than 350,000 clones, about 91% of them seen once, and the ten largest clones take around 9.9%. The sequenced sample was peripheral blood. The V and J genes are TRBV7-9 and TRBJ1-5; 7 positions agree with TRBD1. This clonotype originated in a man younger than 40 with COVID-19, enrolled during active disease. CDR3 in amino acids: CASSLLSGTASNQPQHF. CDR3 coding DNA: TGTGCCAGCAGCTTATTAAGTGGGACAGCCTCGAATCAGCCCCAGCATTTT. The full variable domain, in which reference TRBV7-9 and TRBJ1-5 provide the parts outside the CDR3, is DTGVSQNPRHKITKRGQNVTFRCDPISEHNRLYWYRQTLGQGPEFLTYFQNEAQLEKSRLLSDRFSAERPKGSFSTLEIQRTEQGDSAMYLCASSLLSGTASNQPQHFGDGTRLSIL.